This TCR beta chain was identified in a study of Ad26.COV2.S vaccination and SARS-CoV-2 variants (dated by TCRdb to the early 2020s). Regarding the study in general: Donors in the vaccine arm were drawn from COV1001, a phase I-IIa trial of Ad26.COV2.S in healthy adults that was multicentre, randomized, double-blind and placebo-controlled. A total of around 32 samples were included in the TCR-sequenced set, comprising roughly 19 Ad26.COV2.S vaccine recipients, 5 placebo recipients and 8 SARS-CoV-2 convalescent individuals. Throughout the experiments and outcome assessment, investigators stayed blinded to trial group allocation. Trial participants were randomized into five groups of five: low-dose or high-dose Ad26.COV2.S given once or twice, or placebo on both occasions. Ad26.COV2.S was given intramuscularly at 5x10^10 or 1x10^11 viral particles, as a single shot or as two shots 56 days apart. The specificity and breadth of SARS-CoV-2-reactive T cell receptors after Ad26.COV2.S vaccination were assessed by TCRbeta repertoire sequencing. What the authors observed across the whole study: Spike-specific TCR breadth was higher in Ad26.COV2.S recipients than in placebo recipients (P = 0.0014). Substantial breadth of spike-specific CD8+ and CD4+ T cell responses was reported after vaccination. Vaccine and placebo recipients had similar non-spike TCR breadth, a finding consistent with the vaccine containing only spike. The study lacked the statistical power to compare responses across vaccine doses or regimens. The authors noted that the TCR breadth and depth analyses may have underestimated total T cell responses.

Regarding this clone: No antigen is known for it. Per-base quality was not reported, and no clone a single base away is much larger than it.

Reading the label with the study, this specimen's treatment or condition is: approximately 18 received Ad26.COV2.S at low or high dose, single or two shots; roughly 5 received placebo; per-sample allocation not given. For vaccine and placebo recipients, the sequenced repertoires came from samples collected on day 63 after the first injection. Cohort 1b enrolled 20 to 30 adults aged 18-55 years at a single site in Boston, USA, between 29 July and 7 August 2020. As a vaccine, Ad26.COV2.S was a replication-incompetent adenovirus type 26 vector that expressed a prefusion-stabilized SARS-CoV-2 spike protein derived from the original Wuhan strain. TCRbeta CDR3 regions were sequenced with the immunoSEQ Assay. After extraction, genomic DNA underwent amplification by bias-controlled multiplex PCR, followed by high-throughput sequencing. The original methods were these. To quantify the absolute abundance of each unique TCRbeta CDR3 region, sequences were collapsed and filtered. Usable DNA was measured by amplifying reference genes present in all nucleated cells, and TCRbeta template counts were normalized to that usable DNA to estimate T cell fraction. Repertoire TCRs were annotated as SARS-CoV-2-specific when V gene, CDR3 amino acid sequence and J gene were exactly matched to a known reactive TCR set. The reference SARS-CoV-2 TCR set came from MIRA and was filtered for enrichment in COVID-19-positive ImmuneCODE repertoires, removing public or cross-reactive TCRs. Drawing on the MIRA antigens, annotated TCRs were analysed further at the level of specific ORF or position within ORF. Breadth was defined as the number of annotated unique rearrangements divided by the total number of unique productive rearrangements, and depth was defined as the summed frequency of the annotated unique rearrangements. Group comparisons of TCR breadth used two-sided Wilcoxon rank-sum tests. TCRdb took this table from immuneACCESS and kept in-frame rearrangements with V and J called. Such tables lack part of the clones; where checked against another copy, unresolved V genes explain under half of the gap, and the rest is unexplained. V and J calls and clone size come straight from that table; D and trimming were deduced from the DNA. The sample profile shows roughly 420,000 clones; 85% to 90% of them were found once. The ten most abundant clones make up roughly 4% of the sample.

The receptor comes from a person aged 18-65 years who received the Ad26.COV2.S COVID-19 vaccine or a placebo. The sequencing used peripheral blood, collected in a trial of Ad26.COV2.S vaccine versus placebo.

In nucleotide form, the sequence is TGTGCCAGCAGCCCCAGCTGGGGCGCTCCTAATGAGCAGTACTTC. Its translation reads: CASSPSWGAPNEQYF. The chain is encoded by TRBV3-1 (or the pseudogene TRBV3-2) joined to TRBJ2-7; the D gene is perhaps TRBD1, from 5 matching bases. The CDR3, from cysteine to phenylalanine, totals 15 residues. The retained sequence is limited to the CDR3, 45 bases, with the frame set at the first base. CDR1 LGHDT and CDR2 YNNKEL were looked up in the germline V gene (reference sequence). V sheds 4 bases and J sheds 7 bases, leaving 20 bases between their ends.